The source of this TCR beta chain is a study of cytomegalovirus exposure and HLA in healthy donors. Details on this clone: Its specificity is not known.

Germline loops: CDR1 SNHLY, CDR2 FYNNEI. V was shortened by 5 bases and J by 2 bases, with 12 bases between the two germline ends. The CDR3 covers 14 residues. Findings and limits, study-wide: HLA alleles showed associations with around 15,000 TCR beta sequences in a later analysis, at a 0.05 false discovery rate.

The PCR used 60 Vbeta and 13 Jbeta primers. The repertoire was sequenced with immunoSEQ multiplex PCR; TCRdb's copy has only in-frame clones and lacks some. This table holds 130,000 or so clones, about four fifths found once. The sequence was obtained from a man aged 25-45 years in good health and CMV-seronegative. The gene calls are TRBV2 and TRBJ1-1, with a possible D match to TRBD1 (6 bases). The sample taken for sequencing was PBMCs. This CDR3 reads CASSSQDRNTEAFF. CDR3 in DNA: TGTGCCAGCAGTAGCCAGGACAGAAACACTGAAGCTTTCTTT.